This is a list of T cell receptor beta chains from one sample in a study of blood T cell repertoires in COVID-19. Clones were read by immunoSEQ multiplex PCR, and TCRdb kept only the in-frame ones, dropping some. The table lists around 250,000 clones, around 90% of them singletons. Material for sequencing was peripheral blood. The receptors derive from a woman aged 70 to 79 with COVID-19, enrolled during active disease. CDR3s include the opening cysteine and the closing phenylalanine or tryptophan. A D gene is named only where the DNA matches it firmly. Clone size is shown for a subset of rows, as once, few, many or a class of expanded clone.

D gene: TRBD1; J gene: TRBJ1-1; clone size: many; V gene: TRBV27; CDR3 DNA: TGTGCCAGCAGTCCACGGACAGGGATTAGGACTGAAGCTTTCTTT; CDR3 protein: CASSPRTGIRTEAFF
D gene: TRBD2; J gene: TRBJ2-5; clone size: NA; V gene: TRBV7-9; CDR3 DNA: TGTGCCAGCAGCTTAGCGGGTAGCGGGGACTCAGGGACCCAGTACTTC; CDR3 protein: CASSLAGSGDSGTQYF
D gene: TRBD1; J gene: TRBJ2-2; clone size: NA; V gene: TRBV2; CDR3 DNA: TGTGCCAGCAGCGGGACAGGGGTGGCCGGGGAGCTGTTTTTT; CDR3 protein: CASSGTGVAGELFF
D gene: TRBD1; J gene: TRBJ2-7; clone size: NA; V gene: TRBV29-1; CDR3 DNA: TGCAGCGTTTCGGGACAGGGGCTCCTCGAGCAGTACTTC; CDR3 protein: CSVSGQGLLEQYF
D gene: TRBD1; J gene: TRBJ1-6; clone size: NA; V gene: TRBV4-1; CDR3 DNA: TGCGCCAGCAGCCAACCAGTTCAGGGGGCAAATTCACCCCTCCACTTT; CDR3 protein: CASSQPVQGANSPLHF
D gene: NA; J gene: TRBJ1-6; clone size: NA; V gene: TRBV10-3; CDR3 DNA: TGTGCCATCAGTGAGCCAACGTCAGGGGCGGCCTATAATTCACCCCTCCACTTT; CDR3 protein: CAISEPTSGAAYNSPLHF
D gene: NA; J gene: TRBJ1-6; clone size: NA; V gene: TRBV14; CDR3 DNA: TGTGCCAGCAGCAACCCCCCCTCCGGTCTCCACTTT; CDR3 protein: CASSNPPSGLHF
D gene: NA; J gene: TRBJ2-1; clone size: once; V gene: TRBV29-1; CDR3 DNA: TGCAGCGTCCAAAAAGGTAGCGGACCCTACAATGAGCAGTTCTTC; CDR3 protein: CSVQKGSGPYNEQFF
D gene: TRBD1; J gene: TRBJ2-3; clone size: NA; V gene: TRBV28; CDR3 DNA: TGTGCCAGCAGTGGGACAGGGGGCCCAACTAGCACAGATACGCAGTATTTT; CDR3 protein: CASSGTGGPTSTDTQYF
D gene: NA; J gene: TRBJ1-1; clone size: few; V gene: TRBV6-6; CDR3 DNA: TGTGCCAGCAGTTATCTGAGGCAACCGATGAACACTGAAGCTTTCTTT; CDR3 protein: CASSYLRQPMNTEAFF
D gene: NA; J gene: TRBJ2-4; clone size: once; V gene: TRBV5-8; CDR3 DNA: TGTGCCAGCAGCCTTCAGGGTCTGGGTGACATTCAGTACTTC; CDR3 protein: CASSLQGLGDIQYF
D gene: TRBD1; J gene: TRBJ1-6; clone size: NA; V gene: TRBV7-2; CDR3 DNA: TGTGCCAGCAGTGACCAGGGGGCCTATAATTCACCCCTCCACTTT; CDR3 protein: CASSDQGAYNSPLHF
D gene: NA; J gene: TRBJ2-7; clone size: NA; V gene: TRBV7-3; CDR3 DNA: TGTGCCAGCAGCCCCCCTAGCCTGGGTCCCTACGAGCAGTACTTC; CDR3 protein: CASSPPSLGPYEQYF
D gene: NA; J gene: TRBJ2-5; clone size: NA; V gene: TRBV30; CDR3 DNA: TGTGCCTGGAATGGGGAGTCTAGTCAAGAGACCCAGTACTTC; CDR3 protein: CAWNGESSQETQYF
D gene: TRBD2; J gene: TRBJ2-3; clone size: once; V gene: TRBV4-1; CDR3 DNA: TGCGCCAGCAGCCAAGTTAGCGGGAGGGATGTAGATACGCAGTATTTT; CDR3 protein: CASSQVSGRDVDTQYF
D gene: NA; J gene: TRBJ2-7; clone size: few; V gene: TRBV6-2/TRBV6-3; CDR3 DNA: TGTGCCAGCAGTTACTCCCATAGCGGATACGAGCAGTACTTC; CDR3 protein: CASSYSHSGYEQYF
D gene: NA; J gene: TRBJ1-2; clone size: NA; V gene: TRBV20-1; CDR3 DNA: TGCAGTGAACAAGCGGTCTATGGCTACACCTTC; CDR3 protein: CSEQAVYGYTF
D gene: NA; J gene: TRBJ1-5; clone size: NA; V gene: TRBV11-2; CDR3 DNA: TGTGCCAGCAGCCGCGAACAGGGATTCGGGGAACATCAGCCCCAGCATTTT; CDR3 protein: CASSREQGFGEHQPQHF
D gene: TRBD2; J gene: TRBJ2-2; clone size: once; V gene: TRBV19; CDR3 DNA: TGTGCCAGTACCCAAACCGGGACTAGCGGGAGGGCAACCGGGGAGCTGTTTTTT; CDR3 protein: CASTQTGTSGRATGELFF
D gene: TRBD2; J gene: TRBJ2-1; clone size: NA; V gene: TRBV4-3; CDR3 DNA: TGCGCCAGCAGCACCAGGGCGGGGGGAGGAAATGAGCAGTTCTTC; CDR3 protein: CASSTRAGGGNEQFF
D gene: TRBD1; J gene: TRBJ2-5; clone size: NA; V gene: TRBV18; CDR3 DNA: TGTGCCAGCTCATCTAGGACAGGGGAAGAGACCCAGTACTTC; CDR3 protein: CASSSRTGEETQYF
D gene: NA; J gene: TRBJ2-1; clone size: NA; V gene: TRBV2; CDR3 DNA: TGTGCCAGCGTGGCGGGCCGATACAATGAGCAGTTCTTC; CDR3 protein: CASVAGRYNEQFF
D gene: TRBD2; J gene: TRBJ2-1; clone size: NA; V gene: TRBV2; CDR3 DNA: TGTGCCAGCAGATACGAAGCGGGAGTTTCCTACAATGAGCAGTTCTTC; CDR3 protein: CASRYEAGVSYNEQFF
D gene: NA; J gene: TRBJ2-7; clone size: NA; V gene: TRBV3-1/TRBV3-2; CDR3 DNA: TGTGCCAGCAGCCAAGATCTATGGGGGAGGAAACCCCACGAGCAGTACTTC; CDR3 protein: CASSQDLWGRKPHEQYF
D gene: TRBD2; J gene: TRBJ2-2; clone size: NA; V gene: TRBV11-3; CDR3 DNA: TGTGCCAGCAGCTTAACTCGGGACTACCTCAACACCGGGGAGCTGTTTTTT; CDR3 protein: CASSLTRDYLNTGELFF
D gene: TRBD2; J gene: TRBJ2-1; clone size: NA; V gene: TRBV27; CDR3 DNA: TGTGCCAGCAGTCCAAATCCTAGCGGGAGTCGCTATGAGCAGTTCTTC; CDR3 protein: CASSPNPSGSRYEQFF
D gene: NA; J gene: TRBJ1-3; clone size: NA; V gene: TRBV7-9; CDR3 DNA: TGTGCCAGCAGCTCTATCCTACCCTCTGGAAACACCATATATTTT; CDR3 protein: CASSSILPSGNTIYF
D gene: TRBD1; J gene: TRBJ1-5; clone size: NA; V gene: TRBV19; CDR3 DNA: TGTGCCAGTAGTAAACAGGGGGCGCTTGGTCAGCCCCGGCATTTT; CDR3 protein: CASSKQGALGQPRHF
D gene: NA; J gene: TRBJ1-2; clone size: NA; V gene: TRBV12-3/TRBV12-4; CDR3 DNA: TGTGCCAGCACCGATCCGGGGAACTATGGCTACACCTTC; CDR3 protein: CASTDPGNYGYTF
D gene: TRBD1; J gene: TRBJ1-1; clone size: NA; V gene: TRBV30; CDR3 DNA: TGTGCCTGGAGTGTACGGGCAGGGGGCCCCGGGGGCACTGAAGCTTTCTTT; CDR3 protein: CAWSVRAGGPGGTEAFF
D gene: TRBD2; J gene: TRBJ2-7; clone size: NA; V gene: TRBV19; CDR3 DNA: TGTGCCAGTAGTATTGTCCTAGCGGTCGCGACCTACGAGCAGTACTTC; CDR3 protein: CASSIVLAVATYEQYF
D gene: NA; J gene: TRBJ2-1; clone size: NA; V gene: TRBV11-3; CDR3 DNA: TGTGCCAGCAGCTTAGGTAGTAGCGCCCGCAATGAGCAGTTCTTC; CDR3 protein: CASSLGSSARNEQFF
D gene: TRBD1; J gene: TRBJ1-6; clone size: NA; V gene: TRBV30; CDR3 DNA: TGTGCCTGGAGTGTACCCGGGGACAGGGGATCCTATAATTCACCCCTCCACTTT; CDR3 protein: CAWSVPGDRGSYNSPLHF
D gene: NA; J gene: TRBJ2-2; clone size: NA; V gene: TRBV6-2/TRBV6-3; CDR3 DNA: TGTGCCAGCAGCGTGAACAGGGTCGACACCGGGGAGCTGTTTTTT; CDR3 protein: CASSVNRVDTGELFF
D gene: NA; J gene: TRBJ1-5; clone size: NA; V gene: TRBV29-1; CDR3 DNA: TGCAGCGCTCGGGACACCAATCAGCCCCAGCATTTT; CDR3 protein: CSARDTNQPQHF
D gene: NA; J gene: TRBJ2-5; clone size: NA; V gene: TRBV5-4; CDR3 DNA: TGTGCCAGCAGCCGGACAGTCCAGGAGACCCAGTACTTC; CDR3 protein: CASSRTVQETQYF